The clone carrying this T cell receptor (beta chain) was seen only a few times. The antigen remains unidentified. The CDR3 consists of 13 residues. Germline values: CDR1 SGDLS, CDR2 YYNGEE. V was pared by 1 base and J by 4 bases, with 5 bases between. The data derive from a study of T cell responses to AZD1222 COVID-19 vaccine. Study-wide points: Females made up more of the donors, who were largely white British, and clonal diversity may have come out too low. Just a handful of people given AZD1222 tested seropositive at baseline. Across spike, vaccine-associated CD4 TCRs were found, dominant at 160-218 and 743-854.

TCRdb's copy holds only in-frame clones and misses some; the assay was immunoSEQ multiplex PCR. This table holds around 77,000 clones, 75% to 90% found once. The rearrangement links TRBV9 to TRBJ2-2; no clear D gene. The TCR comes from an adult in good health. The sequenced sample was peripheral blood, obtained on day 0 of AZD1222 vaccination. This CDR3 is CASSVSFTGELFF. CDR3 DNA: TGTGCCAGCAGCGTAAGCTTCACCGGGGAGCTGTTTTTT.